This TCR beta chain originates from a study of blood T cell repertoires in COVID-19. CDR3 size: 18 residues. With 6 bases clipped from V and 3 bases from J, the junction kept 15 bases outside the gene matches. CDR1 and CDR2 from the germline V gene are LNHDA and SQIVND (reference sequence). Methods used by the authors: Amplification of reference gene primers provided the estimated nucleated cell counts. This table comes from immunoSEQ multiplex PCR, and its TCRdb copy is limited to in-frame clones, with some not included. V, J and clone size reflect that table, while D and trimming were determined from the DNA. The repertoire consists of approximately 150,000 clones, with 79% occurring once and the leading ten covering 7% to 10%. In its sample, this clone was seen a few times.

Sequenced material: peripheral blood. The rearrangement uses TRBV19 and TRBJ2-1; 9 bases fit TRBD2. This clonotype was sampled from a woman in her sixties with COVID-19, enrolled during active disease. In DNA, the CDR3 is TGTGCCAGTAGCCTTACCACCCCCGCTAGCGGGAACTACAATGAGCAGTTCTTC. Its translation: CASSLTTPASGNYNEQFF. Using reference TRBV19 and TRBJ2-1 for the parts outside the CDR3, the full variable domain is DGGITQSPKYLFRKEGQNVTLSCEQNLNHDAMYWYRQDPGQGLRLIYYSQIVNDFQKGDIAEGYSVSREKKESFPLTVTSAQKNPTAFYLCASSLTTPASGNYNEQFFGPGTRLTVL.